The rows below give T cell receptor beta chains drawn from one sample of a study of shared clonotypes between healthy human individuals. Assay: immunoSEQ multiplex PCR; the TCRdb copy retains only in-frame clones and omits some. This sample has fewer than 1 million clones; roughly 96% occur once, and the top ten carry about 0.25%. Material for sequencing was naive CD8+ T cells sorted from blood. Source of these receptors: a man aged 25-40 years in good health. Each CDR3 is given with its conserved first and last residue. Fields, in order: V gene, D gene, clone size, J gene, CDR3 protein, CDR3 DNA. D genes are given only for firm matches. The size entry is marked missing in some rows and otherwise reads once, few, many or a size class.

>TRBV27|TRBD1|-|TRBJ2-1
CASREGQDYNEQFF
TGTGCCAGCAGGGAGGGACAGGACTACAATGAGCAGTTCTTC
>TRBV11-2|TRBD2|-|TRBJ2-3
CASSLESLAGTGDTQYF
TGTGCCAGCAGCTTAGAATCACTAGCGGGGACGGGAGATACGCAGTATTTT
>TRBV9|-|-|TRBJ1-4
CASSQGSGFEKLFF
TGTGCCAGCAGCCAGGGGTCGGGGTTTGAAAAACTGTTTTTT
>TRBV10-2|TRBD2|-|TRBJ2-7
CASRIAGGPVGEQYF
TGCGCCAGCAGAATAGCGGGAGGGCCGGTCGGTGAGCAGTACTTC
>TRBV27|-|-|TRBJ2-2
CASSLGGSGELFF
TGTGCCAGCAGTTTGGGTGGGTCCGGGGAGCTGTTTTTT
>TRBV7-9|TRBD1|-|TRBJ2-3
CASSRPGQAAVTDTQYF
TGTGCCAGCAGCCGACCGGGACAGGCGGCCGTCACAGATACGCAGTATTTT
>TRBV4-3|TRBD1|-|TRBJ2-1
CASSETGGANNEQFF
TGCGCCAGCAGTGAGACAGGGGGCGCGAATAATGAGCAGTTCTTC
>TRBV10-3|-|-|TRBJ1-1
CAISGSMEGTEAFF
TGTGCCATCAGTGGATCCATGGAGGGTACTGAAGCTTTCTTT
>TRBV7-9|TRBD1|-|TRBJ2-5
CASSSPNRGVQETQYF
TGTGCCAGCAGTTCTCCGAACAGGGGCGTACAGGAGACCCAGTACTTC
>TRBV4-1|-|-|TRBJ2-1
CASSQEPMMGSVTLEQFF
TGCGCCAGCAGCCAAGAGCCCATGATGGGGTCCGTGACATTGGAGCAGTTCTTC
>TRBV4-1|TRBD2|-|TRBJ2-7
CASSHGLGSYEQYF
TGCGCCAGCAGCCACGGACTAGGCTCCTACGAGCAGTACTTC
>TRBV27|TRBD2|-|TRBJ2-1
CASSFFGTSSDNEQFF
TGTGCCAGCAGTTTTTTCGGGACTAGCTCCGACAATGAGCAGTTCTTC
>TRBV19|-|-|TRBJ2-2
CASASGTAPGELFF
TGTGCCAGTGCGAGCGGGACAGCTCCCGGGGAGCTGTTTTTT
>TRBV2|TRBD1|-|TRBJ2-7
CASSSSATGPPYEQYF
TGTGCCAGCAGTTCGTCCGCGACAGGGCCCCCTTACGAGCAGTACTTC
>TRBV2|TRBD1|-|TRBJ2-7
CASSEFRTGGLGEQYF
TGTGCCAGCAGTGAATTCAGGACAGGGGGCTTAGGCGAGCAGTACTTC
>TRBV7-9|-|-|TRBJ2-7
CASSQTRSGYEQYF
TGTGCCAGCAGCCAAACCCGGTCCGGCTACGAGCAGTACTTC
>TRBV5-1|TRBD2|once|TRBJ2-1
CASSFIAGGNRDEQFF
TGCGCCAGCAGCTTCATAGCGGGAGGCAACAGAGATGAGCAGTTCTTC
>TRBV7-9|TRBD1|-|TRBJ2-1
CASSHTRTGVVRTGNEQFF
TGTGCCAGCAGCCATACTAGGACAGGGGTTGTCCGGACGGGGAATGAGCAGTTCTTC
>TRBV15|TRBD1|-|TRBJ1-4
CATSRGDRATNEKLFF
TGTGCCACCAGCAGAGGAGACAGGGCAACTAATGAAAAACTGTTTTTT
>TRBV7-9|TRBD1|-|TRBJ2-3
CASSPRTGSDTQYF
TGTGCCAGCAGCCCAAGGACAGGGAGCGATACGCAGTATTTT
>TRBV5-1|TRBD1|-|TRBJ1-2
CASSLGVTGPRTLYGYTF
TGCGCCAGCAGCTTGGGGGTGACAGGGCCAAGGACCTTATATGGCTACACCTTC
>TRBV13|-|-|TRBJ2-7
CASSLRALSYEQYF
TGTGCCAGCAGCTTACGAGCGCTCTCCTACGAGCAGTACTTC
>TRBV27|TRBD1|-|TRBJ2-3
CASSQTGANTQYF
TGTGCCAGCAGCCAGACAGGGGCGAATACGCAGTATTTT
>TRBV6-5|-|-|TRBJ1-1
CASTGRGDTEAFF
TGTGCCAGCACCGGGAGAGGGGACACTGAAGCTTTCTTT
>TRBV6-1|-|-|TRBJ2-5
CASSVGLAIQETQYF
TGTGCCAGCAGTGTAGGGCTAGCCATCCAAGAGACCCAGTACTTC
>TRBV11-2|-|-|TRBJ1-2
CASASMNYGYTF
TGTGCCAGCGCATCTATGAACTATGGCTACACCTTC
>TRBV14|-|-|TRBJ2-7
CASSPYIGYEQYF
TGTGCCAGCAGCCCGTATATCGGCTACGAGCAGTACTTC
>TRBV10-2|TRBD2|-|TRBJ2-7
CASSEPVAGVYEQYF
TGCGCCAGCAGTGAGCCCGTAGCGGGAGTCTACGAGCAGTACTTC
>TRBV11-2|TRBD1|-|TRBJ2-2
CASSPDRGEPGELFF
TGTGCCAGCAGCCCTGACAGGGGAGAACCCGGGGAGCTGTTTTTT
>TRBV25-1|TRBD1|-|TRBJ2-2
CASSLLFEGAVSGELFF
TGTGCCAGCAGTCTCCTTTTTGAGGGGGCCGTTAGCGGGGAGCTGTTTTTT
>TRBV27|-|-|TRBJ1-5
CASSLHSNQPQHF
TGTGCCAGCAGTTTACATAGCAATCAGCCCCAGCATTTT
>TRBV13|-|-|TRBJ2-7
CASSLGGSSYEQYF
TGTGCCAGCAGCTTAGGAGGGAGCTCCTACGAGCAGTACTTC
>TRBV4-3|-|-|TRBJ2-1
CASSQAPGAGNVHNEQFF
TGCGCCAGCAGCCAAGCCCCAGGGGCAGGGAACGTCCACAATGAGCAGTTCTTC
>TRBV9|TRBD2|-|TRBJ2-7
CASSGHSGSPSYEQYF
TGTGCCAGCAGCGGACATAGCGGGTCCCCCTCCTACGAGCAGTACTTC
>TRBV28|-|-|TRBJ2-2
CATYGILDRNTGELFF
TGTGCCACCTATGGAATATTAGACAGGAACACCGGGGAGCTGTTTTTT
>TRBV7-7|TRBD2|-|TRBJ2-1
CASSPNLAGGDSYNEQFF
TGTGCCAGCAGCCCAAACCTAGCGGGAGGGGACTCCTACAATGAGCAGTTCTTC
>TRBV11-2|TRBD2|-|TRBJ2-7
CASTLSGRDYEQYF
TGTGCCAGCACCCTTAGCGGGAGGGACTACGAGCAGTACTTC
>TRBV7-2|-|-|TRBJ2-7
CASSLNSPYEQYF
TGTGCCAGCAGCTTAAACAGCCCCTACGAGCAGTACTTC
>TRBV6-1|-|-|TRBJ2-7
CASRGDSTYEQYF
TGTGCCAGCAGGGGCGACAGCACCTACGAGCAGTACTTC
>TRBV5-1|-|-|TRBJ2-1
CASSFSGGTYNEQFF
TGCGCCAGCAGCTTTAGCGGAGGAACCTACAATGAGCAGTTCTTC
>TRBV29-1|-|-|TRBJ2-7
CSVVVGGSYEQYF
TGCAGCGTAGTCGTTGGGGGATCCTACGAGCAGTACTTC
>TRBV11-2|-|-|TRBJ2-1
CASSPNTGILNEQFF
TGTGCCAGCAGCCCGAACACCGGGATTCTCAATGAGCAGTTCTTC
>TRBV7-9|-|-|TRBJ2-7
CASSLFAGSSYEQYF
TGTGCCAGCAGCTTATTTGCGGGAAGCTCCTACGAGCAGTACTTC
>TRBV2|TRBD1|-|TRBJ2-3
CASKNQGAYTDTQYF
TGTGCCAGCAAGAACCAGGGGGCTTACACAGATACGCAGTATTTT
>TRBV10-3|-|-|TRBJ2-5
CASGKNQGRDEETQYF
TGTGCCAGCGGGAAAAACCAGGGGAGGGATGAAGAGACCCAGTACTTC
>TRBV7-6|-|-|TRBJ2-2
CASSLWTGNTGELFF
TGTGCCAGCAGCCTTTGGACGGGGAACACCGGGGAGCTGTTTTTT
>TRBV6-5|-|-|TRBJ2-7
CASSYTGTPEHKYF
TGTGCCAGCAGTTATACCGGGACTCCCGAACATAAGTACTTC
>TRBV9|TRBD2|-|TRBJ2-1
CASSTGTSGSYEQFF
TGTGCCAGCAGCACCGGGACTAGCGGGAGTTATGAGCAGTTCTTC
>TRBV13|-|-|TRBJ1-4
CASSSLNEKLFF
TGTGCCAGCAGCTCCTTAAATGAAAAACTGTTTTTT
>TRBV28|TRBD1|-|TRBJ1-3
CASSFPRTGDGRISGNTIYF
TGTGCCAGCAGTTTTCCCCGGACAGGGGACGGTAGAATCTCTGGAAACACCATATATTTT
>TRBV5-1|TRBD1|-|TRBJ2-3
CASSSGQGGADTQYF
TGCGCCAGCAGCTCGGGACAGGGAGGGGCAGATACGCAGTATTTT
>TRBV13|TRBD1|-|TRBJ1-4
CASSFRQGNEKLFF
TGTGCCAGCAGCTTTAGACAGGGGAATGAAAAACTGTTTTTT